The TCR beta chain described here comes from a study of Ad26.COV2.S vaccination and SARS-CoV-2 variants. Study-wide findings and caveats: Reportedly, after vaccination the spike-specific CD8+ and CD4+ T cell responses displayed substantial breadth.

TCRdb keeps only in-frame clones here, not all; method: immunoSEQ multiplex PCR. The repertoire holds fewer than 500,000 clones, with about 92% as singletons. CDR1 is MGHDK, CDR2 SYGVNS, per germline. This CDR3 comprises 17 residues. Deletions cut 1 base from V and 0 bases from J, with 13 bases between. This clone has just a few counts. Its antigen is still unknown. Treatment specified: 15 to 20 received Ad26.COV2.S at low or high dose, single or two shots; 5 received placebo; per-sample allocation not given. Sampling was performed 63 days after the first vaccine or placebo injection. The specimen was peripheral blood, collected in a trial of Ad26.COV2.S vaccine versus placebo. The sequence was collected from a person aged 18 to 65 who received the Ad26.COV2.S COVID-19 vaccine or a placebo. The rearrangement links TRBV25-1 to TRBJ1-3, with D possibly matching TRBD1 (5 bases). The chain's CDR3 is CASSELSWGSSGNTIYF. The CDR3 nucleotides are TGTGCCAGCAGTGAATTGTCGTGGGGGAGCTCTGGAAACACCATATATTTT.